These 20 T cell receptor beta chains came from one sample sequenced in a study of CD8+CD57+ T cells in acquired aplastic anemia. The TCR beta profiling, which covered VDJ combination and CDR3 sequence, was carried out using genomic DNA as the template. Via MiXCR, TCRdb re-called the reads, giving one row per CDR3 protein. Of 200,000 to 250,000 distinct CDR3 sequences in the sample, roughly 57% were seen once. What was sequenced was sorted CD4+, CD8+, or CD8+CD57+ T cells (not recorded which) from PBMCs. Every receptor here comes from a human donor in good health.

The chain is built from TRBV7-9 and TRBJ1-6; TRBD1 aligns across 7 bases. Per germline, CDR1 SEHNR and CDR2 FQNEAQ (reference sequence). There are 15 residues in the CDR3. V shed 1 base and J 7 bases; nucleotides not matched to a gene: 4. CDR3 in DNA: TGTGCCAGCAGCTTAGTGGGGACAGTAAATTCACCCCTCCACTTT. It codes for CASSLVGTVNSPLHF.

The chain combines TRBV7-2 with TRBJ2-3; 7 bases are shared with TRBD2. The V segment lost 10 bases and the J segment 4 bases; nucleotides outside the gene matches: 11. There are 14 residues in the CDR3. Germline V gives CDR1 SGHTA, CDR2 FQGNSA. The CDR3: CATRTGGPPDTQYF. The CDR3, as DNA: TGTGCCACCCGAACGGGGGGTCCCCCAGATACGCAGTATTTT.

V gene TRBV5-1 combines with J gene TRBJ2-7, with 7 bases aligning to TRBD1. Trimming removed 4 bases from V and 6 bases from J; junction bases left unmatched: 10. Germline V gene lookup returns CDR1 SGHRS and CDR2 YFSETQ. The CDR3 is 14 amino acids. CDR3 protein: CASSGGTAEGEQYF. The DNA for the CDR3 is TGCGCCAGCAGCGGTGGGACAGCAGAAGGCGAGCAGTACTTC.

The chain employs TRBV29-1 and TRBJ1-2, with D possibly matching TRBD1 (5 bases). The CDR3 runs 12 residues. The V gene lost 6 bases and the J gene lost 6 bases, with 14 bases spanning the gap. In germline, CDR1 is SQVTM, CDR2 ANQGSEA. DNA of the CDR3: TGCAGCGTCTATGACGGGGACCATGGCTACACCTTC. Translating gives CSVYDGDHGYTF.

This chain uses TRBV6-4 with TRBJ1-6; 10 nucleotides align to TRBD1. J lost 5 bases, V lost 8 bases, and 0 bases had no gene match. The CDR3 consists of 13 residues. Germline values: CDR1 MRHNA, CDR2 SNTAGT. The CDR3 DNA reads TGTGCCAGCGGACAGGGGGATAATTCACCCCTCCACTTT. It yields the protein CASGQGDNSPLHF.

The chain carries TRBV2 and TRBJ2-1; 12 bases match TRBD2. With 4 bases clipped from V and 6 bases from J, the junction kept 1 base outside the gene matches. Looked up from germline, CDR1 is SNHLY and CDR2 is FYNNEI. The CDR3 covers 14 residues. Here the CDR3 reads CASSASGRANEQFF. CDR3 nucleotide sequence: TGTGCCAGCAGTGCTAGCGGGAGGGCCAATGAGCAGTTCTTC.

The rearrangement links TRBV7-6 to TRBJ2-1; possible D gene TRBD1, 6 bases. The CDR3 extends over 15 amino acids. V shed 4 bases and J shed 2 bases, with 12 bases lying between them. Germline V lookup: CDR1 SGHVS, CDR2 FNYEAQ. The CDR3 DNA reads as TGTGCCAGCAGCTCAGGACAGCGGACCTACAATGAGCAGTTCTTC. It translates to CASSSGQRTYNEQFF.

The chain couples TRBV24-1 to TRBJ2-7; a weak D match, TRBD2 (5 bases). The assigned J gene may be wrong: the sequence end matches TRBJ2-1 better. CDR1 and CDR2 (germline): KGHDR, SFDVKD. The CDR3 sequence is 14 residues long. The CDR3 nucleotides are TGTGCCACCAAAGTGGGAGCCCCCAACGGTGAGCAGTTCTTC. This gives the protein CATKVGAPNGEQFF.

The J gene is TRBJ2-6, the V gene TRBV10-2; no firm D call. Trimming stripped 3 bases from V and 4 bases from J, with 13 bases between. The CDR3 sequence is 16 residues long. Germline V gene sequence: CDR1 WSHSY, CDR2 SAAADI. In DNA form, the CDR3 reads TGCGCCAGCAGTGACTCGTGGGCGCCCGGGGCCAACGTCCTGACTTTC. Amino acids: CASSDSWAPGANVLTF.

This rearrangement joins TRBV7-6 to TRBJ2-5; 9 bases line up with TRBD1. The CDR3 runs 18 residues. The ends lost 1 base at V and 1 base at J; junction bases unmatched: 10. Per germline, CDR1 SGHVS and CDR2 FNYEAQ. This CDR3 reads CASSLEWGGTGIQETQYF. CDR3 nucleotide sequence: TGTGCCAGCAGCTTAGAGTGGGGAGGGACAGGGATCCAAGAGACCCAGTACTTC.

V and J are TRBV6-5 and TRBJ1-6; D might be TRBD1 (6 bases). The CDR3 is 13 amino acids. V was shortened by 7 bases and J by 10 bases, with 14 bases between the two germline ends. CDR1 and CDR2 from the germline V gene are MNHEY and SVGAGI. The CDR3 sequence is CASMRQGKSPLHF. In nucleotides, the CDR3 is TGTGCCAGCATGCGGCAGGGGAAGTCACCCCTCCACTTT.

J is TRBJ2-2 and V is TRBV25-1, with TRBD2 matching 8 bases. Trimming removed 4 bases from V and 6 bases from J; junction bases left unmatched: 4. This CDR3 has 14 amino acids. Germline lookup yields CDR1 MGHDK and CDR2 SYGVNS. The CDR3 protein is CASSAAGASGELFF. The CDR3 DNA sequence: TGTGCCAGCAGTGCAGCGGGAGCCTCCGGGGAGCTGTTTTTT.

The chain recombines TRBV15 with TRBJ2-1; D may be TRBD1 (6 bases). Trimming removed 0 bases at V and 9 bases at J, with 15 bases between. Germline-derived CDR1 and CDR2 are LNHNV and YYDKDF (reference sequence). CDR3 size: 15 residues. This chain's CDR3 is CATSREGGLLGEQFF. The CDR3 DNA follows: TGTGCCACCAGCAGAGAAGGGGGTTTACTAGGTGAGCAGTTCTTC.

The chain couples TRBV4-3 to TRBJ1-2; TRBD1 aligns across 7 bases. The CDR3 covers 14 residues. Germline V gene lookup returns CDR1 LGHNA and CDR2 YSLEER. V lost 3 bases to trimming and J lost 5 bases; unmatched junction nucleotides: 6. CDR3 DNA sequence: TGCGCCAGCAGCCAGGCAAGGACAGGATATGGCTACACCTTC. Its translation: CASSQARTGYGYTF.

This clonotype was observed many times. V and J are TRBV5-5 and TRBJ1-4, with a tentative D call TRBD1 (6 bases). V was pared by 3 bases and J by 3 bases, with 18 bases between. CDR3 length: 17 residues. Germline V gene sequence: CDR1 SGHKS, CDR2 YYEKEE (reference sequence). The CDR3 DNA reads TGTGCCAGCAGCTGGATAACAGGGCCCGCCTCTAATGAAAAACTGTTTTTT. As protein: CASSWITGPASNEKLFF.

The rearrangement links TRBV15 to TRBJ1-5, with 8 bases fitting TRBD1. The trim removed 4 bases at V and 7 bases at J, leaving 9 bases unmatched. Germline V gene data show CDR1 as LNHNV and CDR2 as YYDKDF (reference sequence). This CDR3 contains 15 residues. CDR3 nucleotide sequence: TGTGCCACCAGCATCATCGACAGGGGCCCCCAGCCCCAGCATTTT. Its protein product is CATSIIDRGPQPQHF.

This clonotype was counted between two and nine times. This sequence joins TRBV19 and TRBJ1-2, with 10 nucleotides matching TRBD1. CDR1 and CDR2 (germline): LNHDA, SQIVND (reference sequence). J was trimmed by 4 bases and V by 4 bases; bases with no gene match: 3. This CDR3 spans 14 amino acids. CDR3 coding DNA: TGTGCCAGTAGTAGACAGGGGGCTTTCTATGGCTACACCTTC. As protein: CASSRQGAFYGYTF. The complete variable domain, with remaining parts taken from reference TRBV19 and TRBJ1-2, reads DGGITQSPKYLFRKEGQNVTLSCEQNLNHDAMYWYRQDPGQGLRLIYYSQIVNDFQKGDIAEGYSVSREKKESFPLTVTSAQKNPTAFYLCASSRQGAFYGYTFGSGTRLTVV.

The V gene is TRBV7-9, the J gene TRBJ2-5; 10 nucleotides line up with TRBD2. From germline, CDR1 is SEHNR and CDR2 FQNEAQ (reference sequence). This CDR3 region has 15 residues. The junction had 6 bases not matched to a gene; V was cut back by 5 bases and J by 3 bases. The CDR3 DNA follows: TGTGCCAGCAGCGAAATAGCGGGGGGCGAAGAGACCCAGTACTTC. It yields the protein CASSEIAGGEETQYF.

The chain recombines TRBV2 with TRBJ2-6, with a possible D match to TRBD2 (6 bases). Germline V gene data show CDR1 as SNHLY and CDR2 as FYNNEI. There are 16 residues in the CDR3. V was trimmed by 3 bases and J by 4 bases, leaving 13 bases between them. As DNA, the CDR3 is TGTGCCAGCAGTGACGGGACTCTAACCGGGGCCAACGTCCTGACTTTC. This translates into CASSDGTLTGANVLTF.

The chain uses TRBV15 and TRBJ2-1; TRBD2 matches 7 bases. This CDR3 contains 14 residues. The J segment lost 3 bases and the V segment lost 3 bases, leaving 2 bases of the junction unmatched. Per the germline V gene, CDR1 is LNHNV and CDR2 is YYDKDF (reference sequence). The CDR3 nucleotides read TGTGCCACCAGCAGTCTAGCGGTCTACAATGAGCAGTTCTTC. Its translation is CATSSLAVYNEQFF. The complete variable domain, with remaining parts taken from reference TRBV15 and TRBJ2-1, reads DAMVIQNPRYQVTQFGKPVTLSCSQTLNHNVMYWYQQKSSQAPKLLFHYYDKDFNNEADTPDNFQSRRPNTSFCFLDIRSPGLGDTAMYLCATSSLAVYNEQFFGPGTRLTVL.